This entry is about one TCR beta chain. The antigen is unknown. The junction departs from the called germline gene at one end, perhaps through a read error. Noted treatment: approximately nine-day PBMC culture with coronavirus spike peptide pools or control peptides (ViraFEST assay). The V gene's germline CDR1 is SGHRS and CDR2 YFSETQ. This CDR3 has 14 residues. Cultured CD4+ T cells had their DNA profiled by the Oncomine TCR Beta short-read assay. MiXCR was run by TCRdb on the PCR reads, yielding one entry per CDR3 protein. Among 8,000 to 11,000 distinct CDR3 sequences listed, 50% to 70% were seen once. The entry originates in a study of vaccination and CD4 T cells after COVID-19. Study-wide findings and caveats: The study found that a median about 85% of reactive clones in convalescent patients appeared only post-vaccination.

The sequence was collected from a human donor who had recovered from COVID-19. This chain links TRBV5-1 with TRBJ2-5, with a tentative D call TRBD1 (6 bases). Sequencing was carried out using CD4+ T cells from blood, cultured in vitro. The CDR3 is CATSPGTQQETQYF. In DNA form, the CDR3 reads TGCGCCACCAGCCCCGGGACACAGCAAGAGACCCAGTACTTC.